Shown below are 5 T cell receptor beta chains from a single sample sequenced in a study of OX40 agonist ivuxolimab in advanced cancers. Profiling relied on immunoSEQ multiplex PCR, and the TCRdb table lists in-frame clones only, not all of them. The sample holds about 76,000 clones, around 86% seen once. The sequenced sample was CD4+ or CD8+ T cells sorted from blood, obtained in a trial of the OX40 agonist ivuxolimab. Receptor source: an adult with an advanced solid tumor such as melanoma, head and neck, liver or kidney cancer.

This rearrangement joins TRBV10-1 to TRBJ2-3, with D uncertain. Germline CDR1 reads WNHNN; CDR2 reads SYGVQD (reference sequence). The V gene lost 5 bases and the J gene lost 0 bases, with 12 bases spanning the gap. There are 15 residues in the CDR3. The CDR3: CASSKDHLSTDTQYF. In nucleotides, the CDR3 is TGCGCCAGCAGTAAGGACCACTTAAGCACAGATACGCAGTATTTT.

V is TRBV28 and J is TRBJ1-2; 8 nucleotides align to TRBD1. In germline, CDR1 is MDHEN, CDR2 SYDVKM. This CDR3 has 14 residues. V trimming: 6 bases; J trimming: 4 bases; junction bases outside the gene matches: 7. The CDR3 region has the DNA TGTGCCAGCAGGGGGCCGGGACAGGTCTATGGCTACACCTTC. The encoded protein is CASRGPGQVYGYTF.

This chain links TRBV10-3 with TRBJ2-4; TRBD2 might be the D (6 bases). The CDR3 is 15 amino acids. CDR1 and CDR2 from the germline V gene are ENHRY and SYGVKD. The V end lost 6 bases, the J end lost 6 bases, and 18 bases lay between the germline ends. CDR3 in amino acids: CAIRRGEEGLNIQYF. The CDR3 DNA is TGTGCCATCAGACGCGGGGAAGAAGGGTTAAACATTCAGTACTTC.

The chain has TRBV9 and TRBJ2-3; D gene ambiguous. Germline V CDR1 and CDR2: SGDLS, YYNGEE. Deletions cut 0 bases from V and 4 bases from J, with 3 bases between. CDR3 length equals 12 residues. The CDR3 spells CASSVEADTQYF. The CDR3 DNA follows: TGTGCCAGCAGCGTAGAAGCAGATACGCAGTATTTT. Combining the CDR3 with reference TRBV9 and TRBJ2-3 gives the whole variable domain DSGVTQTPKHLITATGQRVTLRCSPRSGDLSVYWYQQSLDQGLQFLIQYYNGEERAKGNILERFSAQQFPDLHSELNLSSLELGDSALYFCASSVEADTQYFGPGTRLTVL.

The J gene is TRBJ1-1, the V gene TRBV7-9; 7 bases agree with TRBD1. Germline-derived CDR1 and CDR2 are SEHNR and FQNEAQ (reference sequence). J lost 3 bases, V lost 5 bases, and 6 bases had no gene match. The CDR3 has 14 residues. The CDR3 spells CASSLNRGDTEAFF. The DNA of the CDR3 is TGTGCCAGCAGCCTGAACAGGGGCGACACTGAAGCTTTCTTT.